The present TCR beta chain was sequenced within a study of regulatory T cells in long-lasting Graves disease. Study-wide findings and caveats: Persistent cases favored TRBV28, TRBJ1-2 and TRBJ2-5.

This CDR3 is 12 amino acids long. Germline V gives CDR1 MNHEY, CDR2 SVGEGT. V was trimmed by 8 bases and J by 1 base, leaving 7 bases between them. With iRepertoire HTBI primers and Arm-PCR of CDR3 regions, TCR beta libraries were built. TCRdb itself ran the multiplex PCR reads through MiXCR, one entry per CDR3 protein. Of about 540,000 distinct CDR3 sequences in the sample, approximately 13% were seen once. The sample's time point: newly diagnosed GD, antithyroid drugs for less than 3 months. PBMC-derived RNA was used for the TCR library. This clonotype was observed many times. Its antigen is not known. Given a much more abundant clone one base away, this may be a read error. These same records also appear under a second study, on T cells in Graves' hyperthyroidism and ophthalmopathy. From that second work: Graves' hyperthyroidism without ophthalmopathy progression within 18 months was termed stable. A model of 13 V-J features distinguished ophthalmopathy from stable hyperthyroidism.

Sequencing was performed on peripheral blood mononuclear cells (PBMCs), taken at new diagnosis, from a patient treated with antithyroid drugs. The rearrangement joins TRBV6-2 or TRBV6-3 to TRBJ2-3, with D maybe TRBD1 (5 bases). The TCR sequence derives from a man in his thirties or forties with Graves disease. The CDR3 nucleotides read TGTGCCAGCGGGGCGGGCACAGATACGCAGTATTTT. Its translation is CASGAGTDTQYF.